A selection of T cell receptor beta chains follows, all from one sample in a study of brain metastases from non-small cell lung cancer. Method: immunoSEQ multiplex PCR; TCRdb's copy keeps in-frame clones and lacks some. The data show 4,900 or so clones, 70% to 80% seen once. Sequencing input: primary lung tumor tissue. These receptor sequences come from a donor at least 40 years old with non-small cell lung cancer. The CDR3 runs from the conserved cysteine through the conserved F or W. Each record gives: V gene, D gene, J gene, clone size, CDR3 DNA, CDR3 protein. D genes are given only for firm matches. The size field is filled for only some rows; it gives once, few, many or a size class.

V gene: TRBV4-3; D gene: TRBD2; J gene: TRBJ2-5; clone size: -; CDR3 DNA: TGCGCCAGCAGCCTCAGCGGGGGGAGGCAAGGCCAAGAGACCCAGTACTTC; CDR3 protein: CASSLSGGRQGQETQYF
V gene: TRBV2; D gene: -; J gene: TRBJ1-3; clone size: -; CDR3 DNA: TGTACCAGCAGTGTGAACAGAATTGCCTCTGGAAACACCATATATTTT; CDR3 protein: CTSSVNRIASGNTIYF
V gene: TRBV2; D gene: -; J gene: TRBJ1-2; clone size: -; CDR3 DNA: TGTGCCAGCATAGGGACCGGGACTCGGTCTAACTATGGCTACACCTTC; CDR3 protein: CASIGTGTRSNYGYTF
V gene: TRBV9; D gene: -; J gene: TRBJ2-3; clone size: few; CDR3 DNA: TGTGCCAGCAGCGTAGGGGGGGTCCCCCTTGATACGCAGTATTTT; CDR3 protein: CASSVGGVPLDTQYF
V gene: TRBV19; D gene: -; J gene: TRBJ1-5; clone size: once; CDR3 DNA: TGTGCCAGTAAAGACGGGGGGGGCGGCCATCAGCCCCAGCATTTT; CDR3 protein: CASKDGGGGHQPQHF
V gene: TRBV28; D gene: -; J gene: TRBJ2-7; clone size: few; CDR3 DNA: TGTGCCAGCAGTGCCCCCCAGGATTACTACGAGCAGTACTTC; CDR3 protein: CASSAPQDYYEQYF
V gene: TRBV18; D gene: -; J gene: TRBJ1-1; clone size: few; CDR3 DNA: TGTGCCAGCTCACCCGACGCGTCCTTAATGGGAGCTTTCTTT; CDR3 protein: CASSPDASLMGAFF
V gene: TRBV19; D gene: -; J gene: TRBJ1-1; clone size: few; CDR3 DNA: TGTGCCAGTAGTTTTGGCAAGGGGATCTCGACTGAAGCTTTCTTT; CDR3 protein: CASSFGKGISTEAFF
V gene: TRBV7-2; D gene: -; J gene: TRBJ2-5; clone size: -; CDR3 DNA: TGTGCCAGCAGCGAGGCGAGAAAAGAGACCCAGTACTTC; CDR3 protein: CASSEARKETQYF
V gene: TRBV5-1; D gene: -; J gene: TRBJ1-1; clone size: -; CDR3 DNA: TGCGCCAGCAACGAGGACAGCGGGTGGGGTGAAGCTTTCTTT; CDR3 protein: CASNEDSGWGEAFF
V gene: TRBV20-1; D gene: -; J gene: TRBJ2-1; clone size: -; CDR3 DNA: TGCAGTGCTATTTTGAATGAGCAGTTCTTC; CDR3 protein: CSAILNEQFF
V gene: TRBV6-5; D gene: -; J gene: TRBJ1-1; clone size: -; CDR3 DNA: TGTGCCAGCAGTCAGGGTTACACTGAAGCTTTCTTT; CDR3 protein: CASSQGYTEAFF
V gene: TRBV5-1; D gene: -; J gene: TRBJ1-1; clone size: -; CDR3 DNA: TGCGCCAGCAGCATAGGCGCGAACACTGAAGCTTTCTTT; CDR3 protein: CASSIGANTEAFF
V gene: TRBV5-6; D gene: -; J gene: TRBJ2-2; clone size: -; CDR3 DNA: TGTGCCAGCAGCGCAGTCGGGGGAGGCACCGGGGAGCTGTTTTTT; CDR3 protein: CASSAVGGGTGELFF